This T cell receptor (beta chain) was sequenced in a study of control samples from healthy donors and cancer patients. The CDR3 contains 13 residues. CDR1 is SQVTM, CDR2 ANQGSEA, per germline. Between the trimmed V and J ends, which lost 5 bases and 4 bases, there was a span of 14 bases. Clones were read by immunoSEQ multiplex PCR, and TCRdb kept only the in-frame ones, dropping some. The top ten clones hold 11% to 15% of a sample with 160,000 or so clones, about 94% of them seen once. Sample: PBMCs. The TCR sequence derives from a man between 60 and 70 years old with colorectal cancer. The chain uses TRBV29-1 and TRBJ1-2; D is possibly TRBD1 (5 bases). The chain's CDR3 is CSVLQGVIYGYTF. The CDR3 nucleotides are TGCAGCGTTCTCCAGGGCGTAATCTATGGCTACACCTTC.